A selection of T cell receptor beta chains follows, all from one sample in a study of a mutant IDH1 vaccine in newly diagnosed glioma. Produced via immunoSEQ multiplex PCR; TCRdb's table is partial and in-frame only. This sample has some 50,000 clones, with roughly 90% found just once. The source material was PBMCs, sampled from a glioma patient treated with radiotherapy, temozolomide or both. The receptor source for this set is a man between 35 and 55 years old with glioma. The CDR3 runs from the conserved cysteine through the conserved F or W. Fields, in order: clone size, D gene, V gene, J gene, CDR3 protein, CDR3 DNA. D genes are given only for firm matches. The size field is filled for only some rows; it gives once, few, many or a size class.

>NA|NA|TRBV28|TRBJ1-4
CASKRTGSVEKLFF
TGTGCCAGCAAAAGAACAGGGTCGGTAGAAAAACTGTTTTTT
>NA|TRBD1|TRBV6-1|TRBJ2-7
CASSAGTGSGEQYF
TGTGCCAGCAGTGCCGGGACAGGGAGCGGCGAGCAGTACTTC
>once|NA|TRBV6-6|TRBJ1-3
CASSSGSSGNTIYF
TGTGCCAGCAGTTCGGGGAGTTCTGGAAACACCATATATTTT
>NA|NA|TRBV7-2|TRBJ1-2
CASSSRAEVGYTF
TGTGCCAGCAGCTCACGTGCCGAGGTTGGCTACACCTTC
>NA|NA|TRBV6-1|TRBJ2-3
CASSDGRAYHTDTQYF
TGTGCCAGCAGTGACGGGCGGGCCTACCACACAGATACGCAGTATTTT
>NA|NA|TRBV9|TRBJ2-3
CASSVGVSGTDTQYF
TGTGCCAGCAGCGTAGGGGTTTCGGGGACAGATACGCAGTATTTT
>NA|NA|TRBV9|TRBJ1-5
CASSVDPQGGQPQHF
TGTGCCAGCAGCGTAGACCCCCAGGGCGGTCAGCCCCAGCATTTT
>NA|NA|TRBV7-9|TRBJ1-1
CASSFGREAFF
TGTGCCAGCAGCTTTGGCAGGGAAGCTTTCTTT
>NA|TRBD2|TRBV2|TRBJ2-7
CASTATGSGRAGYEQYF
TGTGCCAGCACTGCGACAGGTAGCGGGAGGGCCGGTTACGAGCAGTACTTC
>NA|NA|TRBV18|TRBJ2-7
CASSSDGGSYEQYF
TGTGCCAGCTCATCGGACGGAGGCTCCTACGAGCAGTACTTC
>NA|TRBD1|TRBV5-1|TRBJ2-1
CASSLFRDRVGGEQFF
TGCGCCAGCAGCTTGTTCCGGGACAGGGTAGGTGGTGAGCAGTTCTTC
>NA|NA|TRBV25-1|TRBJ2-5
CASRGAEGTQYF
TGTGCCAGCAGAGGCGCCGAAGGGACCCAGTACTTC
>NA|NA|TRBV23-1|TRBJ1-6
CASTQGGSSYNSPLHF
TGCGCCAGCACCCAAGGGGGGAGCTCCTATAATTCACCCCTCCACTTT
>NA|TRBD1|TRBV18|TRBJ1-1
CASSPQGAQDTEAFF
TGTGCCAGCTCACCTCAGGGGGCGCAGGACACTGAAGCTTTCTTT
>NA|NA|TRBV6-9|TRBJ2-1
CASSYPGEDNEQFF
TGTGCCAGCAGTTATCCGGGAGAGGACAATGAGCAGTTCTTC
>NA|NA|TRBV28|TRBJ2-3
CASSYPARSNTQYF
TGTGCCAGCAGTTACCCAGCCAGGTCCAATACGCAGTATTTT
>NA|NA|TRBV25-1|TRBJ1-5
CASSEEVNQPQHF
TGTGCCAGCAGTGAGGAAGTGAATCAGCCCCAGCATTTT
>NA|NA|TRBV5-1|TRBJ2-1
CASSLLAVVNEQFF
TGCGCCAGCAGCTTATTGGCGGTAGTCAATGAGCAGTTCTTC
>NA|TRBD2|TRBV7-9|TRBJ2-5
CASSSISGRETQYF
TGTGCCAGCAGCTCAATTAGCGGGAGGGAGACCCAGTACTTC
>few|TRBD1|TRBV18|TRBJ1-1
CASSLQGANTEAFF
TGTGCCAGCTCACTACAGGGGGCGAACACTGAAGCTTTCTTT
>NA|TRBD1|TRBV7-3|TRBJ2-2
CASSDLTGTGELFF
TGTGCCAGCAGCGACCTGACAGGGACCGGGGAGCTGTTTTTT
>NA|NA|TRBV19|TRBJ2-1
CASSIRGHEQFF
TGTGCCAGTAGTATTAGGGGCCATGAGCAGTTCTTC
>NA|NA|TRBV5-4|TRBJ1-3
CASSLTAGNTIYF
TGTGCCAGCAGCTTGACAGCGGGAAACACCATATATTTT
>NA|NA|TRBV6-5|TRBJ1-2
CASSYSAGGYTF
TGTGCCAGCAGTTACTCGGCAGGTGGCTACACCTTC
>NA|NA|TRBV7-2|TRBJ1-1
CASVKGRNTEAFF
TGTGCCAGCGTCAAGGGCAGGAACACTGAAGCTTTCTTT
>NA|TRBD2|TRBV29-1|TRBJ2-1
CSAAAGGRLYNEQFF
TGCAGCGCAGCAGCGGGAGGCCGACTATACAATGAGCAGTTCTTC
>once|TRBD2|TRBV7-9|TRBJ2-5
CASSFSGRVETQYF
TGTGCCAGCAGCTTTAGCGGGAGGGTAGAGACCCAGTACTTC
>NA|NA|TRBV5-1|TRBJ2-1
CASSPDWAEQFF
TGCGCCAGCAGCCCGGACTGGGCTGAGCAGTTCTTC
>NA|NA|TRBV7-9|TRBJ2-5
CASSVFEGETQYF
TGTGCCAGCAGCGTCTTCGAAGGGGAGACCCAGTACTTC
>NA|TRBD1|TRBV5-6|TRBJ2-6
CASSAPGQGFRAGANVLTF
TGTGCCAGCAGCGCTCCGGGACAGGGATTCCGGGCTGGGGCCAACGTCCTGACTTTC
>NA|NA|TRBV18|TRBJ1-4
CASSPGQAEKLFF
TGTGCCAGCTCACCAGGGCAGGCTGAAAAACTGTTTTTT
>NA|TRBD2|TRBV7-3|TRBJ2-1
CASSFRGSGLGNEQFF
TGTGCCAGCAGCTTTAGAGGAAGCGGACTAGGGAATGAGCAGTTCTTC
>NA|NA|TRBV5-1|TRBJ2-1
CASRTGTYIYNEQFF
TGCGCCAGCAGAACCGGGACTTACATTTACAATGAGCAGTTCTTC
>NA|NA|TRBV11-2|TRBJ1-2
CASSLGSGVNYGYTF
TGTGCCAGCAGCTTAGGATCGGGTGTTAACTATGGCTACACCTTC
>NA|NA|TRBV5-6|TRBJ2-7
CASSSTRQPPYEQYF
TGTGCCAGCAGCTCCACTCGACAGCCCCCCTACGAGCAGTACTTC
>NA|NA|TRBV20-1|TRBJ2-3
CSARREDTQYF
TGCAGTGCGAGGAGGGAGGATACGCAGTATTTT
>NA|TRBD1|TRBV5-4|TRBJ2-3
CASSRGQAEGTDTQYF
TGTGCCAGCAGCCGAGGACAGGCTGAAGGCACAGATACGCAGTATTTT
>NA|TRBD1|TRBV5-1|TRBJ2-5
CASSSTGMIQETQYF
TGCGCCAGCAGCTCGACAGGGATGATCCAAGAGACCCAGTACTTC
>once|NA|TRBV27|TRBJ2-5
CASSLFGGRGQETQYF
TGTGCCAGCAGTTTATTCGGGGGCCGCGGGCAAGAGACCCAGTACTTC
>NA|NA|TRBV19|TRBJ1-1
CASSIIRPYTEAFF
TGTGCCAGTAGTATCATTAGACCTTACACTGAAGCTTTCTTT
>NA|NA|TRBV6-1|TRBJ1-2
CASSSSTDYGYTF
TGTGCCAGCAGCTCTTCAACAGACTATGGCTACACCTTC
>NA|NA|TRBV21-1|TRBJ2-2
CASINTGELFF
TGTGCCAGCATTAACACCGGGGAGCTGTTTTTT
>NA|NA|TRBV19|TRBJ1-1
CASSITGFLVNTEAFF
TGTGCCAGTAGTATAACAGGGTTCTTGGTGAACACTGAAGCTTTCTTT
>NA|TRBD2|TRBV7-8|TRBJ2-7
CASSTTSGYEQYF
TGTGCCAGCAGCACAACTAGCGGGTACGAGCAGTACTTC
>NA|NA|TRBV4-3|TRBJ2-1
CASSQERNGYNEQFF
TGCGCCAGCAGCCAAGAGAGGAACGGATACAATGAGCAGTTCTTC
>NA|NA|TRBV9|TRBJ1-5
CASSVGGLGGQPQHF
TGTGCCAGCAGCGTAGGAGGCCTCGGGGGTCAGCCCCAGCATTTT
>NA|NA|TRBV14|TRBJ1-3
CASSLIVAGNTIYF
TGTGCCAGCAGCCTGATAGTGGCGGGAAACACCATATATTTT
>NA|TRBD2|TRBV4-1|TRBJ2-7
CASSRGLAEYEQYF
TGCGCCAGCAGCCGAGGACTAGCGGAATACGAGCAGTACTTC
>NA|TRBD1|TRBV4-3|TRBJ2-3
CASSQVGDSTLDVDTQYF
TGCGCCAGCAGCCAAGTCGGGGACAGCACACTCGATGTGGATACGCAGTATTTT
>NA|TRBD2|TRBV10-2|TRBJ2-1
CASREGLAVGNEQFF
TGCGCCAGCAGAGAGGGACTAGCGGTCGGCAATGAGCAGTTCTTC
>once|NA|TRBV4-1|TRBJ2-6
CASSPSSAVSGANVLTF
TGCGCCAGCAGCCCCTCTAGCGCTGTCTCTGGGGCCAACGTCCTGACTTTC
>NA|TRBD1|TRBV7-9|TRBJ2-2
CASSWGQGFGELFF
TGTGCCAGCAGCTGGGGACAGGGGTTCGGGGAGCTGTTTTTT
>NA|NA|TRBV5-1|TRBJ2-1
CASSSSGSNYNEQFF
TGCGCCAGCAGCTCCTCAGGGTCCAACTACAATGAGCAGTTCTTC
>NA|NA|TRBV6-1|TRBJ2-5
CASSRGSGETQYF
TGTGCCAGCAGCAGGGGCTCGGGGGAGACCCAGTACTTC
>medium-sized|NA|TRBV7-9|TRBJ1-1
CASSLLQEGAFF
TGTGCCAGCAGCTTACTACAGGAGGGAGCTTTCTTT